Below are 8 T cell receptor beta chains sequenced from a single sample in a study of cytomegalovirus exposure and HLA in healthy donors (TCRdb year 2017). Libraries were prepared through the immunoSEQ multiplex PCR assay. The multiplex PCR relied on a mix of 60 forward primers for TCR Vbeta segments and 13 reverse primers for TCR Jbeta segments. Drawn from immuneACCESS, this table holds only the in-frame rearrangements with V and J called that TCRdb kept. Clones are partly lost; checked studies trace under half to an unresolved V gene and leave the rest unexplained. Recorded for this sample are over 150,000 clones; roughly 82% of them occurred a single time. Roughly 10% of the sample lies in the top ten. The sample comprised PBMCs. The source of these receptors is a man in his fifties or sixties in good health and CMV-seropositive.

The rearrangement links TRBV7-6 to TRBJ2-1, with 10 nucleotides matching TRBD2. The germline CDR1 and CDR2 sequences are SGHVS and FNYEAQ. This CDR3 is built from 16 residues. With 5 bases clipped from V and 5 bases from J, the junction kept 9 bases outside the gene matches. CDR3 sequence: CASSLRPSGGDNEQFF. CDR3 DNA sequence: TGTGCCAGCAGCCTACGGCCTAGCGGGGGAGACAATGAGCAGTTCTTC.

The chain uses TRBV5-1 and TRBJ2-5, with a tentative D call TRBD2 (5 bases). Trimming took off 1 base at V and 0 bases at J, with 10 bases between the two ends. Germline V gene sequence: CDR1 SGHRS, CDR2 YFSETQ. This CDR3 is built from 15 residues. CDR3 bases: TGCGCCAGCAGCTTGACTTTCGGGAACCAAGAGACCCAGTACTTC. Translated, it gives CASSLTFGNQETQYF.

This chain links TRBV6-5 with TRBJ1-1, with 7 bases aligning to TRBD1. This CDR3 spans 11 amino acids. V shed 5 bases, J shed 8 bases, and the junction held 2 bases outside the gene matches. CDR1 and CDR2 (germline): MNHEY, SVGAGI. The CDR3 DNA reads TGTGCCAGCAGTCGACAGGGAGAAGCTTTCTTT. This encodes CASSRQGEAFF.

V is TRBV2 and J is TRBJ1-1; weak D call: TRBD1 (5 bases). The length of the CDR3 is 13 residues. CDR1 is SNHLY and CDR2 is FYNNEI in the germline V gene. V dropped 3 bases and J dropped 3 bases, with 8 bases sitting between them. The CDR3 sequence: CASSDRAHTEAFF. CDR3 in DNA: TGTGCCAGCAGTGACAGGGCTCACACTGAAGCTTTCTTT.

J is TRBJ2-3 and V is TRBV11-2; D may be TRBD2 (6 bases). Germline CDR1 is SGHAT and CDR2 is FQNNGV. This CDR3 region has 15 residues. V lost 5 bases and J 0 bases, leaving 12 bases between the germline ends. CDR3 amino acids: CASSKSGFSTDTQYF. CDR3 nucleotide sequence: TGTGCCAGCAGCAAAAGCGGGTTTAGCACAGATACGCAGTATTTT.

The V and J genes are TRBV10-3 and TRBJ1-2; no firm D call. The germline CDR1 and CDR2 sequences are ENHRY and SYGVKD. The CDR3 has 16 amino acids. Trimming removed 0 bases from V and 0 bases from J, with 11 bases in between. CDR3 DNA sequence: TGTGCCATCAGTGAGTCGCTCGCAGCGCCTAACTATGGCTACACCTTC. It is translated as CAISESLAAPNYGYTF.

V gene TRBV5-1 combines with J gene TRBJ2-2; TRBD1 matches at 7 bases. Trimming cost V 3 bases and J 6 bases; bases outside gene matches: 5. Germline lookup yields CDR1 SGHRS and CDR2 YFSETQ. This CDR3 is built from 14 residues. This chain's CDR3 is CASSSGQESGELFF. In nucleotides, the CDR3 is TGCGCCAGCAGCTCAGGACAGGAGTCCGGGGAGCTGTTTTTT.

The chain has TRBV30 and TRBJ2-1; 8 bases agree with TRBD2. Germline lookup yields CDR1 GTSNPN and CDR2 SVGIG (reference sequence). The CDR3 has 11 amino acids. V shed 0 bases and J 13 bases; nucleotides not matched to a gene: 2. The CDR3 reads CAWSVSGDQFF. In DNA, the CDR3 is TGTGCCTGGAGTGTTAGCGGGGATCAGTTCTTC.